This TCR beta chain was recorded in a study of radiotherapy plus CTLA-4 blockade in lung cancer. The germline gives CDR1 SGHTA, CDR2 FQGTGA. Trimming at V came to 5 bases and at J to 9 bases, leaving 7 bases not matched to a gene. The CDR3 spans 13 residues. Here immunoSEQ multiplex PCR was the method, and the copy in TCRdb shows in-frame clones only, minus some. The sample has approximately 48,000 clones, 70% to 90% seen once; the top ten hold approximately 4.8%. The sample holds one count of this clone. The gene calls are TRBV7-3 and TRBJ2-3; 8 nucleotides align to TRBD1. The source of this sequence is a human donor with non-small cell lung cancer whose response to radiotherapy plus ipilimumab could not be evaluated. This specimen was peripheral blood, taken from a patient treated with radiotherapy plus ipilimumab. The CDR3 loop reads CASSLTGEVTQYF. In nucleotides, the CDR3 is TGTGCCAGCAGCCTGACAGGGGAGGTAACGCAGTATTTT.